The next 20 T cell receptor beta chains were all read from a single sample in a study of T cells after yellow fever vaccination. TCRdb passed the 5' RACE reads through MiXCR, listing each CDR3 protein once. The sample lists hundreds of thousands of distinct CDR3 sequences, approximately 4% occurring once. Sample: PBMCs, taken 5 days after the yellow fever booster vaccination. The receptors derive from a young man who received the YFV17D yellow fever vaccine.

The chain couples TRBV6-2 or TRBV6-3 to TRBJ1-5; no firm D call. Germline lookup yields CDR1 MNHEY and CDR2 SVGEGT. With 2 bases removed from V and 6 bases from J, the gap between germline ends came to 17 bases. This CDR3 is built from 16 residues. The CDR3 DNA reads TGTGCCAGCAGTTACCCGGGTGAGGGTGGGAGTCAGCCCCAGCATTTT. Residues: CASSYPGEGGSQPQHF.

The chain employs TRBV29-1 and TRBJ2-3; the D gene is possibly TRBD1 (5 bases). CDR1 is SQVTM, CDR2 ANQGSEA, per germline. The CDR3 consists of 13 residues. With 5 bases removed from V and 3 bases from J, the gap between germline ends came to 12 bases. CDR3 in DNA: TGCAGCGTTACCCCGGCAGGGACAGATACGCAGTATTTT. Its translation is CSVTPAGTDTQYF.

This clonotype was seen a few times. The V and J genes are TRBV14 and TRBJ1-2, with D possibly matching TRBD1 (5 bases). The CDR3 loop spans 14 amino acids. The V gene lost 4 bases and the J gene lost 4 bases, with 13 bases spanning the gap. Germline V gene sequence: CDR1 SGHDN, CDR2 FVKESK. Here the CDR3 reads CASSLREALYGYTF. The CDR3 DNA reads TGTGCCAGCAGCCTCAGGGAGGCCCTCTATGGCTACACCTTC.

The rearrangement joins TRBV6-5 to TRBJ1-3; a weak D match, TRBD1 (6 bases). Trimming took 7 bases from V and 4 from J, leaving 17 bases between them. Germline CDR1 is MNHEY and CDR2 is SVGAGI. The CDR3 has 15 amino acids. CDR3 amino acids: CASTPGGTAGNTIYF. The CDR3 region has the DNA TGTGCCAGCACCCCGGGGGGCACAGCCGGAAACACCATATATTTT.

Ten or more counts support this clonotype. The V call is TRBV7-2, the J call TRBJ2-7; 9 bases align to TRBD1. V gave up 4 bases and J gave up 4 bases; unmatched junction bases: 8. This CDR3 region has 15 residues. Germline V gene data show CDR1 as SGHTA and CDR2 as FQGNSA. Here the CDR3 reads CASSWSGTGSYEQYF. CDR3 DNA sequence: TGTGCCAGCAGCTGGTCCGGGACAGGGTCATACGAGCAGTACTTC.

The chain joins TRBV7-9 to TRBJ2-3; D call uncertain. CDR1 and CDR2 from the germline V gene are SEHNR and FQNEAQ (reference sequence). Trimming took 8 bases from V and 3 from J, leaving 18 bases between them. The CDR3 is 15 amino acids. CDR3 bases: TGTGCCAGCCCCAAAGCTTCTGCCTCGACAGATACGCAGTATTTT. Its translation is CASPKASASTDTQYF.

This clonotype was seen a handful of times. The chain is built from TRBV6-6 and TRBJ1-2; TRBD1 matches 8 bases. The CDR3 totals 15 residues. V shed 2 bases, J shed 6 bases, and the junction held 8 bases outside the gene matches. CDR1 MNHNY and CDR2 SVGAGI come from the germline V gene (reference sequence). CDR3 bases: TGTGCCAGCAGTTACGCCCAGGGGGCTATTAATGGCTACACCTTC. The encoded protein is CASSYAQGAINGYTF.

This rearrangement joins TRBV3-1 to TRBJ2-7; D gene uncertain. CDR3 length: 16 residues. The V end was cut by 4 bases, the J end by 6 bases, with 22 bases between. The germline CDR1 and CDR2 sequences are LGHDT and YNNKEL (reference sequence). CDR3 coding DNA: TGTGCCAGCAGCCTCGACGGAGAAGGTATATATTGCGAGCAGTACGTC. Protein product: CASSLDGEGIYCEQYV.

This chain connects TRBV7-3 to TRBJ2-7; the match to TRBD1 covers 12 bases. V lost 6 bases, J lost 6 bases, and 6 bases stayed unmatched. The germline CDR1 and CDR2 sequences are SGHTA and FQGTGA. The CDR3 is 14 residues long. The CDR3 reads CASSWGTGGAEQYF. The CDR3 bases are TGTGCCAGCAGTTGGGGGACAGGGGGCGCCGAGCAGTACTTC.

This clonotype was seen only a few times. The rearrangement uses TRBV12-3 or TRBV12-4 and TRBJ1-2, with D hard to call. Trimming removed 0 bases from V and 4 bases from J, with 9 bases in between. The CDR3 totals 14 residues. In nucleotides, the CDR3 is TGTGCCAGCAGTTTAGCGGGAGCAAGCTATGGCTACACCTTC. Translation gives CASSLAGASYGYTF.

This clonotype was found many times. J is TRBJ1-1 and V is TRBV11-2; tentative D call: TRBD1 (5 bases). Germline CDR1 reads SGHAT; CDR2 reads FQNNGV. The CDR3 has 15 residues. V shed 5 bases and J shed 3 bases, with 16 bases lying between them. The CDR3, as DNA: TGTGCCAGCAGCGCATCCAGGGTAGGGTACACTGAAGCTTTCTTT. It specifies CASSASRVGYTEAFF.

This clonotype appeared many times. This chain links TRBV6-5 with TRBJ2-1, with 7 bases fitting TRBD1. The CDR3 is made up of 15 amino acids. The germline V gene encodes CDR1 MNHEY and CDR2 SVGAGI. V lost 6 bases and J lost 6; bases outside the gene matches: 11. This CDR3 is CASSPGQVLGNEQFF. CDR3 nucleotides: TGTGCCAGCAGCCCCGGACAGGTCCTTGGCAATGAGCAGTTCTTC.

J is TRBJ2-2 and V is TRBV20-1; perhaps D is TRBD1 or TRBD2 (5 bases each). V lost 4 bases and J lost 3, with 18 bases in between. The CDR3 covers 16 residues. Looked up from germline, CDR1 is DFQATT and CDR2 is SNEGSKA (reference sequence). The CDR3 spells CSAKPTWDGYTGELFF. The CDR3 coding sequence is TGCAGTGCTAAACCTACGTGGGACGGATACACCGGGGAGCTGTTTTTT.

The CDR3: CAFSEFLGEPQHF. The CDR3 coding sequence is TGTGCCTTTTCGGAATTCCTAGGGGAGCCCCAGCATTTT. The chain carries TRBV30 and TRBJ1-5, with D possibly matching TRBD1 (5 bases). From germline, CDR1 is GTSNPN and CDR2 SVGIG (reference sequence). The CDR3 sequence is 13 residues long. Trimming left V 7 bases short and J 8 bases short, with 18 bases between.

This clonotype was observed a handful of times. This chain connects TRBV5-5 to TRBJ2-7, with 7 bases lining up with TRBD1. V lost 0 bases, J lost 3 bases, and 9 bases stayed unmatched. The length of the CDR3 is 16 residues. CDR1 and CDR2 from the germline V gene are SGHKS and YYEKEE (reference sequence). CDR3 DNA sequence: TGTGCCAGCAGCTTGGAAACAGGGGTTCGAGTCTACGAGCAGTACGTC. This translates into CASSLETGVRVYEQYV.

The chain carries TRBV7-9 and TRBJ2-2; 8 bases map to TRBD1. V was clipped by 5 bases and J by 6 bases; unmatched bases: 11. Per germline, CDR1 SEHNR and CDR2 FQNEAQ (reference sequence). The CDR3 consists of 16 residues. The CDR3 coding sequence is TGTGCCAGCAGCACCCCACGGGTACAGGGGGCCGGGGAGCTGTTTTTT. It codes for CASSTPRVQGAGELFF. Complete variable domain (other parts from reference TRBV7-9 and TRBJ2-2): DTGVSQNPRHKITKRGQNVTFRCDPISEHNRLYWYRQTLGQGPEFLTYFQNEAQLEKSRLLSDRFSAERPKGSFSTLEIQRTEQGDSAMYLCASSTPRVQGAGELFFGEGSRLTVL.

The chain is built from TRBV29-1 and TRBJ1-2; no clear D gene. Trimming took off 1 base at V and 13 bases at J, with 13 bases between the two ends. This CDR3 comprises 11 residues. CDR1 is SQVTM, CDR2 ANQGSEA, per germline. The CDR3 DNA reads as TGCAGCGTTGAAGTTAGGGTAAATCTCACCTTC. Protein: CSVEVRVNLTF.

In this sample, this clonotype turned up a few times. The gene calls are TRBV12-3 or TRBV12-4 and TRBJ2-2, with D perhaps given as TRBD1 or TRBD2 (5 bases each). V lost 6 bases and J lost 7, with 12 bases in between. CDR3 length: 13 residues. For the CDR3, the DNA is TGTGCCAGCAGCCTTGACAGCGGCGGGGAGCTGTTTTTT. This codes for CASSLDSGGELFF.

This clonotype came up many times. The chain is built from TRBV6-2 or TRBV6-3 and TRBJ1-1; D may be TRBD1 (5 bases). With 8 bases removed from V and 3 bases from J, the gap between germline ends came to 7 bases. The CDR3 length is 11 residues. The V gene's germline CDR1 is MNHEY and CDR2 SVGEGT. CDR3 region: CASGGYTEAFF. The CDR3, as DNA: TGTGCCAGCGGGGGGTACACTGAAGCTTTCTTT.

This CDR3 reads CASSPQGRDEAFF. The DNA of the CDR3 is TGTGCCAGCAGCCCTCAGGGAAGGGATGAAGCTTTCTTT. The chain couples TRBV12-3 or TRBV12-4 to TRBJ1-1, with D possibly being TRBD1 (5 bases). V was shortened by 6 bases and J by 7 bases, with 15 bases between the two germline ends. The CDR3 has 13 residues.